This T cell receptor (beta chain) was sequenced for a study of T cells after posttransplantation cyclophosphamide. Regarding the study as a whole: Recipient CMV seropositivity and CMV reactivation strongly tracked TRB clonality. Later blood repertoires were often dominated by clones from the donor CD8+ memory compartment.

This clone was counted at least ten times. Its antigen remains unidentified. V gave up 0 bases and J gave up 4 bases; unmatched junction bases: 7. The CDR3 is 16 amino acids. CDR1 and CDR2 (germline): ENHRY, SYGVKD. Here immunoSEQ multiplex PCR was the method, and the copy in TCRdb shows in-frame clones only, minus some. This repertoire holds 30,000 to 35,000 clones, and none appear only once. Peripheral blood was collected from the related graft donor on the marrow donation day. Sequences were obtained from PBMCs. The genes are TRBV10-3 and TRBJ1-2, with 8 nucleotides matching TRBD1. This sequence was found in a woman in her 30s in good health and a related stem cell transplant donor. This CDR3 is CAISESSPGQAYGYTF. The CDR3 DNA follows: TGTGCCATCAGTGAGTCTTCCCCGGGACAGGCCTATGGCTACACCTTC.